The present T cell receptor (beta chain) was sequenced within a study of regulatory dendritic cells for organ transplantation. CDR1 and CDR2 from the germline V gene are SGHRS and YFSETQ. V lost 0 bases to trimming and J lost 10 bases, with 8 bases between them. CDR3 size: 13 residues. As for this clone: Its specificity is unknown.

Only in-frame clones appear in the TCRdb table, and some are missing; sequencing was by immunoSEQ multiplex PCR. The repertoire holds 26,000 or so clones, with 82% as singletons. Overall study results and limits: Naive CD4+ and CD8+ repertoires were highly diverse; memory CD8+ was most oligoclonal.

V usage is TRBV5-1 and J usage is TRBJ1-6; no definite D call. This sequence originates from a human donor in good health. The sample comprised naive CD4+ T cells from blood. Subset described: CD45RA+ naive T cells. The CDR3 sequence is CASSLEVGSPLHF. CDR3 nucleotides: TGCGCCAGCAGCTTGGAAGTGGGCTCACCCCTCCACTTT. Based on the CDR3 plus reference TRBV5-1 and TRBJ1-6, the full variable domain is KAGVTQTPRYLIKTRGQQVTLSCSPISGHRSVSWYQQTPGQGLQFLFEYFSETQRNKGNFPGRFSGRQFSNSRSEMNVSTLELGDSALYLCASSLEVGSPLHFGNGTRLTVT.